This TCR beta chain was retrieved from a study of blood T cell repertoires in COVID-19. Study background: The samples span acute and convalescent COVID-19 from the United States, Italy and Spain. Sample material is recorded as cDNA or gDNA derived from T cells, B-cell-depleted T cells, or PBMCs.

The V gene's germline CDR1 is MDHEN and CDR2 SYDVKM. V was pared by 5 bases and J by 6 bases, with 17 bases between. This CDR3 comprises 15 residues. Study processing details: Estimation of nucleated cell counts was performed using reference gene primer amplification. Here immunoSEQ multiplex PCR was the method, and the copy in TCRdb shows in-frame clones only, minus some. V and J calls plus clone size are reproduced from that table; the DNA served to infer D and trimming. The sample lists 90,000 to 100,000 clones, 82% occurring once. This TCR came from an elderly man with acute or convalescent COVID-19. The chain links TRBV28 to TRBJ2-1; D is ambiguous. The sequenced sample was peripheral blood. CDR3 coding DNA: TGTGCCAGCAGTCCGCGAGATTTGCGGAGCAATGAGCAGTTCTTC. Its protein is CASSPRDLRSNEQFF.